This is a list of T cell receptor beta chains from one sample in a study of OX40 agonist ivuxolimab in advanced cancers. Data came from immunoSEQ multiplex PCR; TCRdb stores just in-frame clones and leaves some out. The repertoire holds roughly 49,000 clones, with about 88% as singletons. The sample here was CD4+ or CD8+ T cells sorted from blood, taken in a trial of the OX40 agonist ivuxolimab. The receptors were sampled from an adult with an advanced solid tumor such as melanoma, head and neck, liver or kidney cancer. Each CDR3 is given with its conserved first and last residue. D genes are given only for firm matches. Rows may omit the clone size; those that give it use once, few, many or a size class.

TRBJ2-6 | NA | TRBV7-2 | NA | CASSLEEQVLYSGANVLTF | TGTGCCAGCAGCTTAGAAGAACAGGTGTTATACTCTGGGGCCAACGTCCTGACTTTC
TRBJ1-1 | NA | TRBV6-1 | NA | CASSGGWTPEVPTEAFF | TGTGCCAGCAGTGGGGGGTGGACTCCGGAGGTTCCGACTGAAGCTTTCTTT
TRBJ1-5 | few | TRBV30 | NA | CAWSSGQGNQPQHF | TGTGCCTGGAGTAGCGGGCAGGGGAATCAGCCCCAGCATTTT
TRBJ1-2 | NA | TRBV20-1 | NA | CSATGPYGYTF | TGCAGTGCAACGGGACCCTATGGCTACACCTTC
TRBJ2-7 | few | TRBV27 | TRBD2 | CASRTLAGATGYEQYF | TGTGCCAGCAGGACACTAGCGGGAGCCACCGGGTACGAGCAGTACTTC
TRBJ1-3 | NA | TRBV4-1 | NA | CASSLSWTLGASGNTIYF | TGCGCCAGCAGCCTATCGTGGACTCTCGGGGCCTCTGGAAACACCATATATTTT
TRBJ2-7 | once | TRBV14 | NA | CASSLFYEQYF | TGTGCCAGCAGTCTCTTTTACGAGCAGTACTTC
TRBJ1-2 | NA | TRBV5-3 | TRBD1 | CARSLEGQAAYGYTF | TGTGCCAGAAGCTTGGAGGGACAGGCGGCCTATGGCTACACCTTC
TRBJ1-5 | NA | TRBV15 | TRBD1 | CATSRAVTGAPHF | TGTGCCACCAGCAGAGCCGTCACAGGGGCCCCCCATTTT
TRBJ2-7 | NA | TRBV28 | NA | CASSSGRRGRYEQYF | TGTGCCAGCAGTTCGGGGCGCAGGGGACGCTACGAGCAGTACTTC
TRBJ2-2 | few | TRBV10-3 | NA | CAITRDRGAGELFF | TGTGCCATCACTCGTGATAGAGGGGCCGGGGAGCTGTTTTTT
TRBJ2-5 | NA | TRBV9 | NA | CASSVDIRETQYF | TGTGCCAGCAGCGTAGATATCCGGGAGACCCAGTACTTC
TRBJ2-5 | NA | TRBV20-1 | NA | CSARPQETQYF | TGCAGTGCTAGACCACAAGAGACCCAGTACTTC
TRBJ2-1 | few | TRBV9 | NA | CASSLTGGGSYNEQFF | TGTGCCAGCAGCTTAACGGGTGGGGGTTCCTACAATGAGCAGTTCTTC
TRBJ1-3 | once | TRBV30 | NA | CAWRARLWGNTIYF | TGTGCCTGGAGGGCCCGATTGTGGGGAAACACCATATATTTT
TRBJ1-6 | NA | TRBV7-2 | NA | CASSLGGKLSPLHF | TGTGCCAGCAGCTTAGGTGGAAAGCTTTCACCCCTCCACTTT
TRBJ1-5 | NA | TRBV6-6 | NA | CASSYPPDPNQPQHF | TGTGCCAGCAGTTATCCTCCTGATCCCAATCAGCCCCAGCATTTT
TRBJ2-6 | NA | TRBV7-2 | NA | CASSFQEFRVLTF | TGTGCCAGCAGCTTTCAGGAATTCCGAGTCCTGACTTTC
TRBJ1-4 | NA | TRBV11-3 | TRBD1 | CASSLAETGNEKLFF | TGTGCCAGCAGCTTAGCTGAGACAGGGAATGAAAAACTGTTTTTT
TRBJ2-7 | NA | TRBV2 | NA | CASSLPAVYEQYF | TGTGCCAGCAGTCTGCCAGCGGTCTACGAGCAGTACTTC
TRBJ2-1 | once | TRBV4-1 | NA | CASSQESRPSNEQFF | TGCGCCAGCAGCCAAGAGTCACGCCCCTCCAATGAGCAGTTCTTC
TRBJ1-1 | NA | TRBV4-1 | NA | CASSQDHGRNTEAFF | TGCGCCAGCAGCCAAGATCATGGCAGAAACACTGAAGCTTTCTTT
TRBJ1-6 | NA | TRBV4-1 | TRBD1 | CASSQGQGISPLHF | TGCGCCAGCAGCCAAGGACAGGGTATTTCACCCCTCCACTTT
TRBJ2-7 | once | TRBV18 | TRBD1 | CASSPFGTGGDEQYF | TGTGCCAGCTCACCCTTCGGGACAGGGGGCGACGAGCAGTACTTC
TRBJ2-7 | NA | TRBV5-1 | NA | CASNPGLTSYEQYF | TGCGCCAGCAACCCGGGACTGACCTCCTACGAGCAGTACTTC
TRBJ2-5 | once | TRBV7-2 | NA | CASSLVSGQETQYF | TGTGCCAGCAGCTTAGTATCGGGTCAAGAGACCCAGTACTTC
TRBJ2-3 | NA | TRBV29-1 | NA | CSVRGGVGGRTDTQYF | TGCAGCGTGAGGGGCGGAGTTGGGGGGAGGACAGATACGCAGTATTTT
TRBJ2-3 | NA | TRBV19 | NA | CASRPLLDTDTQYF | TGTGCCAGTAGACCGTTGCTAGACACAGATACGCAGTATTTT
TRBJ1-5 | NA | TRBV19 | NA | CASSTGPFGDQPQHF | TGTGCCAGTAGTACGGGGCCATTCGGTGATCAGCCCCAGCATTTT
TRBJ1-5 | NA | TRBV28 | NA | CASSERYPQHF | TGTGCCAGCAGTGAGCGATATCCCCAGCATTTT
TRBJ2-7 | once | TRBV7-2 | NA | CASSSDSHSYEQYF | TGTGCCAGCAGCTCAGACAGTCACTCCTACGAGCAGTACTTC
TRBJ2-1 | NA | TRBV21-1 | NA | CASSRPRLDHNEQFF | TGTGCCAGCAGCCGCCCGCGACTAGACCACAATGAGCAGTTCTTC
TRBJ2-5 | NA | TRBV6-1 | TRBD2 | CASSETRGSGVQETQYF | TGTGCCAGCAGTGAAACCCGAGGGAGCGGGGTCCAAGAGACCCAGTACTTC
TRBJ2-2 | once | TRBV14 | NA | CASSRAGNTGELFF | TGTGCCAGCAGTCGGGCGGGGAACACCGGGGAGCTGTTTTTT
TRBJ2-5 | NA | TRBV19 | NA | CASSIKRWETQYF | TGTGCCAGTAGTATAAAGAGGTGGGAGACCCAGTACTTC
TRBJ1-2 | NA | TRBV19 | NA | CASSIDTLNYGYTF | TGTGCCAGTAGTATCGACACCTTAAACTATGGCTACACCTTC
TRBJ2-5 | NA | TRBV7-9 | NA | CASSLGGDRGETQYF | TGTGCCAGCAGCTTAGGTGGGGACCGCGGGGAGACCCAGTACTTC
TRBJ2-3 | NA | TRBV28 | NA | CASSLEGFFVTDTQYF | TGTGCCAGCAGTTTAGAAGGTTTTTTCGTCACAGATACGCAGTATTTT
TRBJ1-1 | NA | TRBV6-5 | NA | CASSYRSRGNTEAFF | TGTGCCAGCAGTTACCGCTCTCGCGGGAACACTGAAGCTTTCTTT
TRBJ1-1 | NA | TRBV7-2 | NA | CASSLGGTNTEAFF | TGTGCCAGCAGTCTAGGAGGGACGAACACTGAAGCCTTCTTT
TRBJ2-3 | NA | TRBV19 | NA | CASRPTRAVSTDTQYF | TGTGCCAGTAGGCCCACCCGGGCGGTAAGCACAGATACGCAGTATTTT
TRBJ2-3 | NA | TRBV6-5 | TRBD2 | CASSSLTSGVTDTQYF | TGTGCCAGCAGTTCCCTGACTAGCGGGGTCACAGATACGCAGTATTTT
TRBJ1-4 | NA | TRBV6-5 | TRBD1 | CASRGGTATNEKLFF | TGTGCCAGCAGAGGGGGGACAGCAACTAATGAAAAACTGTTTTTT
TRBJ1-5 | NA | TRBV19 | NA | CASSGRGPNQPQHF | TGTGCCAGTAGTGGTCGGGGGCCAAATCAGCCCCAGCATTTT
TRBJ2-3 | NA | TRBV28 | TRBD2 | CASSYSGTSGIVQYF | TGTGCCAGCAGTTATTCTGGGACTAGCGGGATTGTGCAGTATTTT
TRBJ1-6 | NA | TRBV7-8 | TRBD1 | CASSLEGQGNSPLHF | TGTGCCAGCAGCTTAGAGGGACAGGGAAATTCACCCCTCCACTTT
TRBJ2-1 | NA | TRBV14 | NA | CASSQREGFSNEQFF | TGTGCCAGCAGCCAACGGGAAGGGTTTAGCAATGAGCAGTTCTTC
TRBJ1-6 | NA | TRBV5-1 | NA | CASRQGQQAASPLHF | TGCGCCAGCAGACAAGGGCAGCAGGCCGCCTCACCCCTCCACTTT
TRBJ2-2 | NA | TRBV28 | TRBD1 | CASSSLFPRQGQGVTGELFF | TGTGCCAGCAGTTCCCTTTTCCCCCGGCAGGGACAGGGAGTTACCGGGGAGCTGTTTTTT
TRBJ2-7 | NA | TRBV29-1 | TRBD2 | CSVRTSGISYEQYF | TGCAGCGTTCGGACTAGCGGGATCTCCTACGAGCAGTACTTC
TRBJ2-7 | NA | TRBV2 | NA | CASSFSSYEQYF | TGTGCCAGCAGTTTCAGCTCCTACGAGCAGTACTTC
TRBJ2-1 | NA | TRBV6-1 | NA | CASSELSTYNEQFF | TGTGCCAGCAGTGAACTCAGTACTTACAATGAGCAGTTCTTC
TRBJ2-1 | NA | TRBV19 | NA | CASSLEGSTYNEQFF | TGTGCCAGTAGTCTCGAGGGTTCTACCTACAATGAGCAGTTCTTC